These 17 T cell receptor beta chains were all obtained from the same sample, sequenced in a study of CD8 T cells in Susac syndrome. Random-hexamer reverse transcription was applied to roughly 0.5 to 1 ug RNA. MiXCR, applied by TCRdb to the immunoSEQ multiplex PCR reads, yields one record per CDR3 protein. The sample lists fewer than 80,000 distinct CDR3 sequences, approximately 93% occurring once. Sequencing used CD8+ T cells from PBMCs. Receptors originate from a human donor with multiple sclerosis.

The chain combines TRBV24-1 with TRBJ2-1; TRBD1 is a possible D gene (5 bases). Germline loops: CDR1 KGHDR, CDR2 SFDVKD. Trimming took off 3 bases at V and 12 bases at J, with 17 bases between the two ends. This CDR3 contains 14 residues. The chain's CDR3 is CATSDPARAPGQFF. The CDR3 bases are TGTGCCACCAGTGATCCCGCCAGGGCACCAGGGCAGTTCTTC.

V is TRBV29-1 and J is TRBJ2-7; 7 bases match TRBD1. Per the germline V gene, CDR1 is SQVTM and CDR2 is ANQGSEA. This CDR3 has 13 residues. The ends lost 5 bases at V and 1 base at J; junction bases unmatched: 5. The CDR3 DNA reads TGCAGCGTTATTCAGGGGGTGTCCTACGAGCAGTACTTC. This gives the protein CSVIQGVSYEQYF.

The chain has TRBV25-1 and TRBJ1-1; D gene unclear. V was clipped by 3 bases and J by 5 bases, with 7 bases between them. The germline gives CDR1 MGHDK, CDR2 SYGVNS. CDR3 length: 12 residues. CDR3 region: CASSDLFTEAFF. The CDR3 bases are TGTGCCAGCAGTGACCTTTTTACTGAAGCTTTCTTT.

This chain connects TRBV9 to TRBJ2-1, with 16 bases aligning to TRBD2. J lost 2 bases, V lost 4 bases, and 15 bases had no gene match. CDR1 SGDLS and CDR2 YYNGEE come from the germline V gene. There are 21 residues in the CDR3. The CDR3 here is CASSSPAGGLAGGQTYNEQFF. Written as DNA, the CDR3 is TGTGCCAGCAGCTCCCCTGCCGGGGGACTAGCGGGGGGGCAAACCTACAATGAGCAGTTCTTC.

The gene calls are TRBV27 and TRBJ2-7; 7 bases match TRBD1. Per germline, CDR1 MNHEY and CDR2 SMNVEV (reference sequence). The CDR3 contains 15 residues. The ends lost 6 bases at V and 0 bases at J; junction bases unmatched: 8. Here the CDR3 DNA reads TGTGCCAGCAGGACCGGGACAGATAGCTCCTACGAGCAGTACTTC. This codes for CASRTGTDSSYEQYF.

The chain recombines TRBV20-1 with TRBJ1-1; D perhaps matches TRBD1 (6 bases). Germline loops: CDR1 DFQATT, CDR2 SNEGSKA (reference sequence). Trimming pared 1 base from V and 5 bases from J, leaving 14 bases between. The CDR3 has 14 amino acids. The CDR3 DNA sequence: TGCAGTGCTAGAGGTACGGGGGCGCGAACTGAAGCTTTCTTT. It codes for CSARGTGARTEAFF.

The chain joins TRBV20-1 to TRBJ1-3, with D perhaps matching TRBD1 (5 bases). Germline values: CDR1 DFQATT, CDR2 SNEGSKA (reference sequence). The CDR3 loop spans 14 amino acids. V gave up 3 bases and J gave up 0 bases, with 9 bases separating them. The CDR3 loop is CSASRGVSGNTIYF. The CDR3 DNA is TGCAGTGCTAGCCGGGGGGTCTCTGGAAACACCATATATTTT.

This clonotype was seen a single time. The V gene is TRBV4-1, the J gene TRBJ2-7, with D possibly TRBD2 on 6 matching bases. Germline lookup yields CDR1 MGHRA and CDR2 YSYEKL. V was clipped by 5 bases and J by 3 bases, with 20 bases between them. This CDR3 region has 16 residues. In DNA form, the CDR3 reads TGCGCCAGCAGCTATTTAGCGGAACCCTCCTTCTACGAGCAGTACTTC. Its translation: CASSYLAEPSFYEQYF.

V and J are TRBV9 and TRBJ2-2; D tentatively reads TRBD1 or TRBD2 (5 bases each). Trimming cost V 4 bases and J 3 bases, with 13 bases left between them. Germline V gene sequence: CDR1 SGDLS, CDR2 YYNGEE. The CDR3 is 15 residues long. The DNA for the CDR3 is TGTGCCAGCAGCACCCGGGACGGAGACACCGGGGAGCTGTTTTTT. Encoded protein: CASSTRDGDTGELFF.

V gene TRBV28 combines with J gene TRBJ2-7, with TRBD2 matching over 7 bases. The V segment lost 2 bases and the J segment 5 bases; nucleotides outside the gene matches: 6. The CDR3 is 14 residues long. Per the germline V gene, CDR1 is MDHEN and CDR2 is SYDVKM. DNA of the CDR3: TGTGCCAGCAGTTTACCGGCGGGAGCCCACGAGCAGTACTTC. This encodes CASSLPAGAHEQYF.

The V and J genes are TRBV20-1 and TRBJ2-1; a possible D gene is TRBD1 (6 bases). The germline CDR1 and CDR2 sequences are DFQATT and SNEGSKA (reference sequence). The CDR3 loop spans 16 amino acids. V was trimmed by 3 bases and J by 2 bases, leaving 17 bases between them. Here the CDR3 DNA reads TGCAGTGCTAGTGCTGACAGGATGTCCCCCTACAATGAGCAGTTCTTC. Translated, it gives CSASADRMSPYNEQFF.

The chain joins TRBV3-1 to TRBJ1-6; D remains ambiguous. Germline-derived CDR1 and CDR2 are LGHDT and YNNKEL (reference sequence). The CDR3 is made up of 17 amino acids. V shed 3 bases and J shed 7 bases, with 19 bases lying between them. In DNA form, the CDR3 reads TGTGCCAGCAGCCATCCTGAAGGGTCGATACTCAATTCACCCCTCCACTTT. Translated: CASSHPEGSILNSPLHF.

The chain is built from TRBV5-6 and TRBJ2-7, with D unresolved. This CDR3 spans 14 amino acids. The germline gives CDR1 SGHDT, CDR2 YYEEEE. The V end lost 0 bases, the J end lost 0 bases, and 7 bases lay between the germline ends. The CDR3 is CASSLVGASYEQYF. The CDR3 DNA is TGTGCCAGCAGCTTGGTAGGCGCCTCCTACGAGCAGTACTTC.

The chain carries TRBV27 and TRBJ2-4, with a weak D call TRBD1 (7 bases). Germline loops: CDR1 MNHEY, CDR2 SMNVEV (reference sequence). The V gene lost 2 bases and the J gene lost 7 bases, with 12 bases spanning the gap. The CDR3 is 14 amino acids. The CDR3 sequence is CASSLDPGGNIQYF. The CDR3 DNA is TGTGCCAGCAGTTTAGATCCAGGGGGGAACATTCAGTACTTC.

V gene TRBV18 combines with J gene TRBJ2-3; maybe TRBD1 (7 bases). Germline lookup yields CDR1 KGHSH and CDR2 LQKENI. V lost 0 bases and J lost 0, with 10 bases in between. The CDR3 has 16 amino acids. DNA for the CDR3: TGTGCCAGCTCACCACCGTCAGGGGGGAGCACAGATACGCAGTATTTT. Amino acid sequence: CASSPPSGGSTDTQYF.

The J gene is TRBJ1-1, the V gene TRBV29-1; D gene uncertain. This CDR3 has 11 residues. Deletions cut 5 bases from V and 0 bases from J, with 4 bases between. Germline V gene data show CDR1 as SQVTM and CDR2 as ANQGSEA. The CDR3 here is CSVRMNTEAFF. The CDR3, as DNA: TGCAGCGTTCGGATGAACACTGAAGCTTTCTTT. The whole variable domain, remainder taken from reference TRBV29-1 and TRBJ1-1, is SAVISQKPSRDICQRGTSLTIQCQVDSQVTMMFWYRQQPGQSLTLIATANQGSEATYESGFVIDKFPISRPNLTFSTLTVSNMSPEDSSIYLCSVRMNTEAFFGQGTRLTVV.

This chain links TRBV6-2 or TRBV6-3 with TRBJ1-5; weak D call: TRBD1 (5 bases). The germline V gene has CDR1 MNHEY and CDR2 SVGEGT. The CDR3 has 15 residues. Trimming shortened V by 2 bases and J by 5 bases, and 13 bases separated the two germline ends. In DNA, the CDR3 is TGTGCCAGCAGTTACCCGCAGGGTAATGATCAGCCCCAGCATTTT. Translating gives CASSYPQGNDQPQHF.